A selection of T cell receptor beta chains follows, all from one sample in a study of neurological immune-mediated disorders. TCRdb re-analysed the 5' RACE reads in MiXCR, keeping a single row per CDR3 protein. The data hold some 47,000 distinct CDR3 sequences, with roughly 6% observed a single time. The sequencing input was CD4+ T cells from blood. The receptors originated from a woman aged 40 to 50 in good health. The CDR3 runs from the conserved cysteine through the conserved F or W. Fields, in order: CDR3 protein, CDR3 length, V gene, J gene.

CASSLYSYNEQFF	13	TRBV3-1	TRBJ2-1
CASSGTGEETQYF	13	TRBV6-5	TRBJ2-5
CASSFSAPETQYF	13	TRBV5-1	TRBJ2-5
CSARDGRWGPRETQYF	16	TRBV20-1	TRBJ2-5
CASSLAFGGELFF	13	TRBV5-5	TRBJ2-2
CSARDPRGGAEAFF	14	TRBV20-1	TRBJ1-1
CASSAEETQYF	11	TRBV7-2	TRBJ2-5
CASSQEGAGTYEHF	14	TRBV4-2	TRBJ2-7
CSAQRELNEQYF	12	TRBV20-1	TRBJ2-7
CAISHSSDQPQHF	13	TRBV10-3	TRBJ1-5
CASSLGDRGGKLFF	14	TRBV7-2	TRBJ1-4